These 19 T cell receptor beta chains came from one sample sequenced in a study of T-cell memory formation after mild COVID-19 (dated by TCRdb to about 2021). The library came from 5' RACE. For sequencing, an Illumina NovaSeq 6000 was employed. TCRdb reran the public reads through fastp at Q25 and MiXCR, keeping productive beta chains. Entries are consolidated by CDR3 protein sequence, retaining the most common genes and DNA. For this sample there are some 350,000 distinct CDR3 sequences; about 15% appear just once. In total, the top ten clones hold approximately 20% of the sample. The sample consisted of PBMCs or a T cell subset sorted from them (not recorded which). The origin of the receptors is a young man who had mild COVID-19 (a few samples of this study predate the infection). The sample titles of this study are shuffled in the database, so cell type and time point are left out; the donor was told from shared clones.

This clonotype was seen only a few times. CDR3 nucleotide sequence: TGCGCCAGCAGCCAAGATTTCGCAGGGGGCTTTTATGGCTACACCTTC. Translation: CASSQDFAGGFYGYTF. The chain employs TRBV4-3 and TRBJ1-2, with 8 positions matching TRBD1. From germline, CDR1 is LGHNA and CDR2 YSLEER. The CDR3 loop spans 16 amino acids. V lost 0 bases, J lost 5 bases, and 8 bases stayed unmatched.

The chain couples TRBV7-2 to TRBJ1-1; perhaps TRBD1 as D (6 bases). The CDR3 sequence is 16 residues long. V was cut by 5 bases and J by 4 bases, with 20 bases left in between. Looked up from germline, CDR1 is SGHTA and CDR2 is FQGNSA. Written as DNA, the CDR3 is TGTGCCAGCAGCCTCCACGGGACAAGGGCCAGCACTGAAGCTTTCTTT. Protein sequence: CASSLHGTRASTEAFF. Looking up the rest from reference TRBV7-2 and TRBJ1-1 gives the full variable domain: GAGVSQSPSNKVTEKGKDVELRCDPISGHTALYWYRQSLGQGLEFLIYFQGNSAPDKSGLPSDRFSAERTGGSVSTLTIQRTQQEDSAVYLCASSLHGTRASTEAFFGQGTRLTVV.

This clonotype was detected a few times. The rearrangement links TRBV12-3 or TRBV12-4 to TRBJ2-1; D uncertain. CDR3 length: 11 amino acids. Trimming removed 3 bases at V and 9 bases at J, with 6 bases between. The CDR3 nucleotides read TGTGCCAGCAGTTTTTGGGGTGAGCAGTTCTTC. Residues: CASSFWGEQFF.

This clonotype was detected a few times. CDR3 coding DNA: TGTGCCAGCAGCTGGAGGGCCACAGATACGCAGTATTTT. The encoded protein is CASSWRATDTQYF. V usage is TRBV7-2 and J usage is TRBJ2-3; D is perhaps TRBD2 (6 bases). Trimming cost V 4 bases and J 2 bases, with 7 bases left between them. CDR1 is SGHTA and CDR2 is FQGNSA in the germline V gene. This CDR3 is 13 amino acids long.

Ten or more counts support this clonotype. The CDR3 coding sequence is TGTGCCAGCAGCTGGGGACCCTACAATGAGCAGTTCTTC. Amino acid sequence: CASSWGPYNEQFF. This chain links TRBV27 with TRBJ2-1; D possibly matches TRBD1 or TRBD2 (5 bases each). Germline V gene data show CDR1 as MNHEY and CDR2 as SMNVEV (reference sequence). The CDR3 sequence is 13 residues long. V lost 6 bases and J 2 bases, leaving 8 bases between the germline ends.

This chain joins TRBV7-9 and TRBJ2-3, with D perhaps given as TRBD1 or TRBD2 (6 bases each). Germline values: CDR1 SEHNR, CDR2 FQNEAQ (reference sequence). This CDR3 is 16 amino acids long. Trimming shortened V by 4 bases and J by 0 bases, and 14 bases separated the two germline ends. The CDR3 here is CASSSWGAPSTDTQYF. For the CDR3, the DNA is TGTGCCAGCAGCTCCTGGGGGGCCCCCAGCACAGATACGCAGTATTTT.

This clonotype has only a few counts. The chain employs TRBV6-5 and TRBJ2-3; TRBD1 agrees at 7 bases. Trimming took 6 bases from V and 2 from J; bases not matched to a gene: 8. The germline V gene has CDR1 MNHEY and CDR2 SVGAGI. This CDR3 is 15 amino acids long. The CDR3 DNA reads as TGTGCCAGCAGGCACAGGGGATATATCACAGATACGCAGTATTTT. It yields the protein CASRHRGYITDTQYF.

The rearrangement joins TRBV9 to TRBJ2-3, with 7 bases fitting TRBD1. This CDR3 contains 15 residues. The trim removed 3 bases at V and 4 bases at J, leaving 8 bases unmatched. Germline CDR1 reads SGDLS; CDR2 reads YYNGEE. The CDR3 DNA reads as TGTGCCAGCAGCGCAGAGACAGGGCTGGCAGATACGCAGTATTTT. This codes for CASSAETGLADTQYF.

The chain recombines TRBV4-3 with TRBJ2-3, with D perhaps matching TRBD1 or TRBD2 (5 bases each). Germline CDR1 LGHNA, CDR2 YSLEER. The CDR3 has 16 amino acids. V was trimmed by 0 bases and J by 4 bases, leaving 14 bases between them. The CDR3 region has the DNA TGCGCCAGCAGCCAAGATTGGGGACCGGCAGCAGATACGCAGTATTTT. Amino acids: CASSQDWGPAADTQYF.

This clonotype was observed a handful of times. The chain employs TRBV5-1 and TRBJ2-3, with 15 positions matching TRBD2. V lost 4 bases to trimming and J lost 3 bases; unmatched junction nucleotides: 9. Germline values: CDR1 SGHRS, CDR2 YFSETQ. The CDR3 length is 18 residues. CDR3 loop: CASSRGLAGGPGTDTQYF. The CDR3 DNA reads TGCGCCAGCAGCAGAGGACTAGCGGGGGGGCCCGGGACAGATACGCAGTATTTT.

This chain connects TRBV20-1 to TRBJ2-3; 7 nucleotides align to TRBD2. The CDR3 covers 17 residues. The trim removed 3 bases at V and 5 bases at J, leaving 17 bases unmatched. Germline V CDR1 and CDR2: DFQATT, SNEGSKA (reference sequence). The CDR3 here is CSASMWGGSSVEDTQYF. The CDR3 DNA follows: TGCAGTGCTAGCATGTGGGGGGGTTCCTCGGTTGAAGATACGCAGTATTTT.

The chain carries TRBV28 and TRBJ1-2; 9 nucleotides line up with TRBD1. The germline CDR1 and CDR2 sequences are MDHEN and SYDVKM. V gave up 5 bases and J gave up 3 bases; unmatched junction bases: 7. The CDR3 is 15 amino acids. This chain's CDR3 is CASSDSGQGHYGYTF. The CDR3 coding sequence is TGTGCCAGCAGTGACTCGGGACAGGGCCACTATGGCTACACCTTC.

This clonotype was seen more than once but under ten times. The V call is TRBV5-1, the J call TRBJ1-5, with unresolved D. The CDR3 extends over 15 amino acids. V was trimmed by 2 bases and J by 3 bases, leaving 12 bases between them. CDR1 and CDR2 from the germline V gene are SGHRS and YFSETQ. Written as DNA, the CDR3 is TGCGCCAGCAGCTTAACGGACGGTTCCAATCAGCCCCAGCATTTT. It yields the protein CASSLTDGSNQPQHF.

This clonotype was seen at least ten times. The chain employs TRBV5-1 and TRBJ2-3; D possibly corresponds to TRBD1 (7 bases). V dropped 4 bases and J dropped 3 bases, with 12 bases sitting between them. The CDR3 contains 14 residues. Germline V lookup: CDR1 SGHRS, CDR2 YFSETQ. The CDR3 DNA reads TGCGCCAGCAGCCAGGGGGGAGTAACAGATACGCAGTATTTT. It translates to CASSQGGVTDTQYF.

This chain links TRBV7-8 with TRBJ1-4, with D unclear. Germline CDR1 is SGHVS and CDR2 is FQNEAQ. Trimming left V 0 bases short and J 8 bases short, with 13 bases between. This CDR3 region has 15 residues. The CDR3 here is CASSLASRPGEKLFF. DNA for the CDR3: TGTGCCAGCAGCTTAGCCAGCCGGCCCGGGGAAAAACTGTTTTTT.

The table lists this clonotype with a few counts. This chain connects TRBV3-1 to TRBJ2-7; D might be TRBD1 (5 bases). The CDR3 has 14 amino acids. V was shortened by 1 base and J by 4 bases, with 11 bases between the two germline ends. Per germline, CDR1 LGHDT and CDR2 YNNKEL (reference sequence). CDR3 DNA: TGTGCCAGCAGCCAAGGGCAGGGATTATACGAGCAGTACTTC. This codes for CASSQGQGLYEQYF.

This clonotype was observed a handful of times. The chain is built from TRBV7-2 and TRBJ1-2, with TRBD1 matching 7 bases. The CDR3 runs to 14 residues. The germline V gene has CDR1 SGHTA and CDR2 FQGNSA. Unmatched junction bases numbered 7, after V lost 4 bases and J lost 5 bases. The CDR3 protein is CASSYGQAEYGYTF. CDR3 DNA: TGTGCCAGCAGCTACGGACAGGCCGAGTATGGCTACACCTTC.

The genes are TRBV10-3 and TRBJ1-1, with D unclear. The CDR3 consists of 12 residues. V was trimmed by 2 bases and J by 8 bases, leaving 9 bases between them. Germline V gene data show CDR1 as ENHRY and CDR2 as SYGVKD. The DNA for the CDR3 is TGTGCCATCAGTGAGGCTTTCGGAGAAGCTTTCTTT. It encodes CAISEAFGEAFF.

This clonotype was counted a few times. The V call is TRBV6-6, the J call TRBJ1-2, with a possible D match to TRBD1 (5 bases). The CDR3 covers 15 residues. V lost 2 bases, J lost 2 bases, and 12 bases lay in between. Germline V CDR1 and CDR2: MNHNY, SVGAGI (reference sequence). CDR3 nucleotide sequence: TGTGCCAGCAGTTACGCCGGGGACGGCAACTATGGCTACACCTTC. This codes for CASSYAGDGNYGYTF.